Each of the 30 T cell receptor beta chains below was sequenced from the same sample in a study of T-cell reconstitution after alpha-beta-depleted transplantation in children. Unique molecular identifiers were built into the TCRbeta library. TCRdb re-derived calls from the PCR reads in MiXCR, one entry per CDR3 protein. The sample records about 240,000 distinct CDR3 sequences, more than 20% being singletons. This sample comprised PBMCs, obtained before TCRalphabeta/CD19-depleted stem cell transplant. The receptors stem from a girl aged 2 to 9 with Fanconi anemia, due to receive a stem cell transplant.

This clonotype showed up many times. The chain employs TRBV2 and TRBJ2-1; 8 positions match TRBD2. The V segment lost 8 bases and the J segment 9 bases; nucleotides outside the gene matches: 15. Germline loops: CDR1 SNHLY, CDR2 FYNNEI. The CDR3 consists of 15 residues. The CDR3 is CASRGASGGRAEQFF. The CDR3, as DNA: TGTGCCAGCCGGGGGGCCAGCGGGGGTCGGGCTGAGCAGTTCTTC.

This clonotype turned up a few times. Here the CDR3 DNA reads TGCAGTGCTATCCAGGGGCCTACGGACTACAATGAGCAGTTCTTC. Protein product: CSAIQGPTDYNEQFF. The chain couples TRBV20-1 to TRBJ2-1; a weak D match, TRBD1 (6 bases). The germline CDR1 and CDR2 sequences are DFQATT and SNEGSKA (reference sequence). The CDR3 spans 15 residues. Deletions cut 4 bases from V and 3 bases from J, with 16 bases between.

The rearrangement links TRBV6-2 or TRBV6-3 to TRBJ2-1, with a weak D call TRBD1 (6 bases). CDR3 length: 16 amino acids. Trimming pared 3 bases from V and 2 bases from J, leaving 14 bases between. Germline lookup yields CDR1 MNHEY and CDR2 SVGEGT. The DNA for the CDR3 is TGTGCCAGCAGTTATACGGGTCAGGGGCCCTACAATGAGCAGTTCTTC. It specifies CASSYTGQGPYNEQFF.

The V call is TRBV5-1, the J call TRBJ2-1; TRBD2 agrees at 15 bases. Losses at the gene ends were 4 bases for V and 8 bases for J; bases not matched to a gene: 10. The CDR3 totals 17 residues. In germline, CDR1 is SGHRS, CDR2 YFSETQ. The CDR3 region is CASSPWTSGGAFDEQFF. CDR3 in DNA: TGCGCCAGCAGCCCCTGGACTAGCGGGGGGGCGTTCGATGAGCAGTTCTTC.

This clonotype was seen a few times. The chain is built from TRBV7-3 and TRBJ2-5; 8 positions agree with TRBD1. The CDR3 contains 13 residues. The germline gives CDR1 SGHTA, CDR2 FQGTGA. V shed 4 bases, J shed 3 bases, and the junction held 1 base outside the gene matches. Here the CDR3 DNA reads TGTGCCAGCAGCTCGACAGGGGAAGAGACCCAGTACTTC. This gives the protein CASSSTGEETQYF. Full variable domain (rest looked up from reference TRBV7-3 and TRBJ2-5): GAGVSQTPSNKVTEKGKYVELRCDPISGHTALYWYRQSLGQGPEFLIYFQGTGAADDSGLPNDRFFAVRPEGSVSTLKIQRTERGDSAVYLCASSSTGEETQYFGPGTRLLVL.

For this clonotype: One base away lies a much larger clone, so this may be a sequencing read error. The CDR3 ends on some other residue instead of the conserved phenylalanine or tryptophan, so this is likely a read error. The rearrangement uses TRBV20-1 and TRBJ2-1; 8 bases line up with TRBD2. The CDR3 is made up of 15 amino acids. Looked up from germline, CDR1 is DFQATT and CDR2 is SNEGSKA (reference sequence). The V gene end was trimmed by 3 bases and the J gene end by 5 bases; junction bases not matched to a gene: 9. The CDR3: CSARRGGGSDNEQFI. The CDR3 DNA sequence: TGCAGTGCTAGGAGAGGCGGGGGGTCAGACAATGAGCAGTTCATC.

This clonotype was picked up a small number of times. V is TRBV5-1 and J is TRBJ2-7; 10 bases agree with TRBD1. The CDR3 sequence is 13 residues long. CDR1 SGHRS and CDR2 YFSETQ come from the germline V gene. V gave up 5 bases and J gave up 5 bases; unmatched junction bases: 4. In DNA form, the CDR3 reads TGCGCCAGCAGTTGGACAGGGGGTAACGAGCAGTACTTC. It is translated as CASSWTGGNEQYF. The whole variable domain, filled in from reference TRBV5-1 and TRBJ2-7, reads KAGVTQTPRYLIKTRGQQVTLSCSPISGHRSVSWYQQTPGQGLQFLFEYFSETQRNKGNFPGRFSGRQFSNSRSEMNVSTLELGDSALYLCASSWTGGNEQYFGPGTRLTVT.

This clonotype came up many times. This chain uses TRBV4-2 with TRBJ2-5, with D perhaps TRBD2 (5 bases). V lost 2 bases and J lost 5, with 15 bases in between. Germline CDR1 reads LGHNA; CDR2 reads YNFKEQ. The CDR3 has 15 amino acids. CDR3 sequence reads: CASSQFRGASETQYF. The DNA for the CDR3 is TGTGCCAGCAGCCAATTCCGGGGTGCGAGTGAGACCCAGTACTTC.

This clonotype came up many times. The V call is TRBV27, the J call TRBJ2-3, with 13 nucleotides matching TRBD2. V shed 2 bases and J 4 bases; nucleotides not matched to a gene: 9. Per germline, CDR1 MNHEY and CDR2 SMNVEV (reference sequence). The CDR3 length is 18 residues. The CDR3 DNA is TGTGCCAGCAGTTTACCAGTCTGGACTAGCGGGAGATCAGATACGCAGTATTTT. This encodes CASSLPVWTSGRSDTQYF.

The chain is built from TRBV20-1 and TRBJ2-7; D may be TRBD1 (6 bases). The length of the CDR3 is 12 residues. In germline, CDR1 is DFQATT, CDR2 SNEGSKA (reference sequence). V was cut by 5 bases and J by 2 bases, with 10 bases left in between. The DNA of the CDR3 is TGCAGTGCTCAGGACAGCCCCTACGAGCAGTACTTC. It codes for CSAQDSPYEQYF.

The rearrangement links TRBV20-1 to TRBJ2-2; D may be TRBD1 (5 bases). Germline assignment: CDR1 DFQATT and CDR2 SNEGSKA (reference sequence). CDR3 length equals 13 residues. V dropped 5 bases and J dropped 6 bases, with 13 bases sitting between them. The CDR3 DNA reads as TGCAGTGCTCCCGACGTAGGGGCCGGGGAGCTGTTTTTT. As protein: CSAPDVGAGELFF.

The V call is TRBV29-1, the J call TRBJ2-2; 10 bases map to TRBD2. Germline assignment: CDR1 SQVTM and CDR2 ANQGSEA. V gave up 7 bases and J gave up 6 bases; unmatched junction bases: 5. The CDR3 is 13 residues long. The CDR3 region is CSAGLAVAGELFF. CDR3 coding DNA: TGCAGCGCTGGACTAGCGGTGGCCGGGGAGCTGTTTTTT.

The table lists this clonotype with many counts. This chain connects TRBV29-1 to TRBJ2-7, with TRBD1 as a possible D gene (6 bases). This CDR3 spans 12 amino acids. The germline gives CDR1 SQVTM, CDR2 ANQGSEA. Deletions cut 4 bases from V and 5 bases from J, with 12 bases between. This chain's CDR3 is CSVATGLDEQYF. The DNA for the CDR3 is TGCAGCGTTGCGACAGGATTGGACGAGCAGTACTTC.

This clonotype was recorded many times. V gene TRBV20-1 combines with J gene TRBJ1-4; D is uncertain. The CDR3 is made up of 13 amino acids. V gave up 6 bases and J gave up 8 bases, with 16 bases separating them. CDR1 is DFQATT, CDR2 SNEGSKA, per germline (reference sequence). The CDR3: CSAIRRVEEKLFF. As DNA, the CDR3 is TGCAGTGCCATAAGGAGGGTAGAAGAAAAACTGTTTTTT.

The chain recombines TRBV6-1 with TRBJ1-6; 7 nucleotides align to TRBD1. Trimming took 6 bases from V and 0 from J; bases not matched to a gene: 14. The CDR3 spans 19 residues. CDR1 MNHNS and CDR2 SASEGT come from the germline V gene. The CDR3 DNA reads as TGTGCCAGCAGCTCACGGACAGGCGGCACCAGCTCCTATAATTCACCCCTCCACTTT. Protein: CASSSRTGGTSSYNSPLHF.

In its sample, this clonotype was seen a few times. The CDR3 region is CASSRGQGAKGYTF. In nucleotides, the CDR3 is TGTGCCAGCAGCCGTGGACAGGGGGCGAAGGGCTACACCTTC. This chain links TRBV7-9 with TRBJ1-2; 11 nucleotides agree with TRBD1. Germline V gene data show CDR1 as SEHNR and CDR2 as FQNEAQ (reference sequence). This CDR3 contains 14 residues. The junction had 7 bases not matched to a gene; V was cut back by 5 bases and J by 8 bases.

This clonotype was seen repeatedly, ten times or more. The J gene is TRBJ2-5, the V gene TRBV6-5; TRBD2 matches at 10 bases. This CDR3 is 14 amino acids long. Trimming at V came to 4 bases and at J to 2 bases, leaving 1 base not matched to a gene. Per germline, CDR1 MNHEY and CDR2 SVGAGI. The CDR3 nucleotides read TGTGCCAGCAGTTCACTAGCGGGGCAAGAGACCCAGTACTTC. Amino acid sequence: CASSSLAGQETQYF.

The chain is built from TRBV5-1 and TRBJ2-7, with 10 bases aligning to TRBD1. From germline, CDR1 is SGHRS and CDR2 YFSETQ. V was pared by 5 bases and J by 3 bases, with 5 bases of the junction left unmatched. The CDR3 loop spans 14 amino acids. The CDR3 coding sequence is TGCGCCAGCAGAGATGGGACAGGGGTCTACGAGCAGTACTTC. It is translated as CASRDGTGVYEQYF. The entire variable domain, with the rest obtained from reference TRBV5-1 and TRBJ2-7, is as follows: KAGVTQTPRYLIKTRGQQVTLSCSPISGHRSVSWYQQTPGQGLQFLFEYFSETQRNKGNFPGRFSGRQFSNSRSEMNVSTLELGDSALYLCASRDGTGVYEQYFGPGTRLTVT.

The DNA for the CDR3 is TGTGCCAGCAGTTTAGTCAGGGGGGCCTACGAGCAGTACTTC. It specifies CASSLVRGAYEQYF. This chain joins TRBV28 and TRBJ2-7, with D possibly being TRBD1 (7 bases). The CDR3 contains 14 residues. V was clipped by 2 bases and J by 2 bases, with 10 bases between them. Germline CDR1 MDHEN, CDR2 SYDVKM.

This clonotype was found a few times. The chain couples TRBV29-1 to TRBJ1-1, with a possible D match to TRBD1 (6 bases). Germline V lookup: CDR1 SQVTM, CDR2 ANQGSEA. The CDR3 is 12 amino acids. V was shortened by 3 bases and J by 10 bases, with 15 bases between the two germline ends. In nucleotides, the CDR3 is TGCAGCGTTGATTACCTAGGGGGGGCAGCTTTCTTT. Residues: CSVDYLGGAAFF. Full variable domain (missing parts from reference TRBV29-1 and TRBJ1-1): SAVISQKPSRDICQRGTSLTIQCQVDSQVTMMFWYRQQPGQSLTLIATANQGSEATYESGFVIDKFPISRPNLTFSTLTVSNMSPEDSSIYLCSVDYLGGAAFFGQGTRLTVV.

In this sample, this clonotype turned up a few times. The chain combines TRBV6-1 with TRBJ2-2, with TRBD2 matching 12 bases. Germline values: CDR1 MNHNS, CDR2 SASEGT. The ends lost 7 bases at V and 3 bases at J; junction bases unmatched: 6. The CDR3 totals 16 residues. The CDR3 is CASIRLAGGDTGELFF. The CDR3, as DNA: TGTGCCAGCATAAGGCTAGCGGGAGGGGACACCGGGGAGCTGTTTTTT.

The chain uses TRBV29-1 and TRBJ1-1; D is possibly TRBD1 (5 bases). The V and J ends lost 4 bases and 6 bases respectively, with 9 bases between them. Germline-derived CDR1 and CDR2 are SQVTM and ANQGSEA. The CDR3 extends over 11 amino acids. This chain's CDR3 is CSVVQEPEAFF. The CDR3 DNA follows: TGCAGCGTTGTACAGGAGCCTGAAGCTTTCTTT.

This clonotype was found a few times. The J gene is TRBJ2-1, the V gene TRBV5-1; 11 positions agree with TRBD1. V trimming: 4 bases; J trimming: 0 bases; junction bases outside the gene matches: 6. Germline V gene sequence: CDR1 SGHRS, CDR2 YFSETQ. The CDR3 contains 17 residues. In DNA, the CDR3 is TGCGCCAGCAGCACGGGACAGGGGGACTACTCCTACAATGAGCAGTTCTTC. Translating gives CASSTGQGDYSYNEQFF.

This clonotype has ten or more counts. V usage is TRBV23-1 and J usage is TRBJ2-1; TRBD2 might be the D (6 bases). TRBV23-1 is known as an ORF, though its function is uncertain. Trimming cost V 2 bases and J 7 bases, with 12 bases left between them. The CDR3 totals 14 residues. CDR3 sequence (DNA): TGCGCCAGCAGTCAAGGAGGGGTTGGGAATGAGCAGTTCTTC. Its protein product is CASSQGGVGNEQFF.

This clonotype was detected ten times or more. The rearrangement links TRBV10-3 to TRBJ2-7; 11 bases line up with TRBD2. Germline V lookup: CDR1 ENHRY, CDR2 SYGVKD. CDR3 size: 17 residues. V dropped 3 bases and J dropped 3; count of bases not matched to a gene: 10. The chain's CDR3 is CAISDRTGLADFYEQYF. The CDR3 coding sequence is TGTGCCATCAGTGACCGAACGGGACTAGCGGACTTCTACGAGCAGTACTTC.

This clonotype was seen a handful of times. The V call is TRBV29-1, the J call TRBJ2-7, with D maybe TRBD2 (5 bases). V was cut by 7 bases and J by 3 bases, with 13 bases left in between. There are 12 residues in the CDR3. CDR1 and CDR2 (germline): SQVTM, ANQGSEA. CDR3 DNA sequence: TGCAGCGCCACCTACGCGGGCTACGAGCAGTACTTC. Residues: CSATYAGYEQYF.

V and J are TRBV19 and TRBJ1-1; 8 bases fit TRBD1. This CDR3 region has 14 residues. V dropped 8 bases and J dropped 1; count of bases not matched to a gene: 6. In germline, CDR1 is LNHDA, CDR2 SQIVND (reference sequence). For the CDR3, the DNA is TGTGCCAGTTCCGAGACAGGGGAGAACACTGAAGCTTTCTTT. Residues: CASSETGENTEAFF.

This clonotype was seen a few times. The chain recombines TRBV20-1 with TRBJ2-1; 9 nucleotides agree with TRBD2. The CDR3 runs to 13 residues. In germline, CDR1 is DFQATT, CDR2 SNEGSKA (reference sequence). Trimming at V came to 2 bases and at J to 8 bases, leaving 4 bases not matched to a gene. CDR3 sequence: CSARLAGLDEQFF. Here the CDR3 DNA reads TGCAGTGCTAGACTAGCGGGATTGGATGAGCAGTTCTTC.

The CDR3 DNA follows: TGCAGTGCTAGTAATCTAGCGGATTCATACGAGCAGTACTTC. Its protein is CSASNLADSYEQYF. The chain employs TRBV20-1 and TRBJ2-7; 7 positions agree with TRBD2. The V segment lost 3 bases and the J segment 4 bases; nucleotides outside the gene matches: 9. The CDR3 extends over 14 amino acids. Germline loops: CDR1 DFQATT, CDR2 SNEGSKA (reference sequence).

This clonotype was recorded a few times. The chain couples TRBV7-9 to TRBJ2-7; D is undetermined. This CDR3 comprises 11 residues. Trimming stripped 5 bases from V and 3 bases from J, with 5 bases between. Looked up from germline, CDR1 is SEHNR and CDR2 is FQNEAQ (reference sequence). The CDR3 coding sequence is TGTGCCAGCAGCGCAGACTACGAGCAGTACTTC. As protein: CASSADYEQYF.